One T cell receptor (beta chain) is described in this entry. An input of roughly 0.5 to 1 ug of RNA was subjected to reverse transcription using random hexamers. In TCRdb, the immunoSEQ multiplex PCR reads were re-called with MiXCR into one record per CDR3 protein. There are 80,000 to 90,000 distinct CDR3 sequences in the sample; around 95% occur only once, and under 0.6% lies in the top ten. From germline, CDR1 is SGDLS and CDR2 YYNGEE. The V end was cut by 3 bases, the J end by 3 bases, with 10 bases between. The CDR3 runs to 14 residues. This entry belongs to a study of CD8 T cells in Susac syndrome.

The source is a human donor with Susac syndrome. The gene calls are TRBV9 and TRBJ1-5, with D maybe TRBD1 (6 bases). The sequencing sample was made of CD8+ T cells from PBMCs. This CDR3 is CASSGTATNQPQHF. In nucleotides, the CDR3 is TGTGCCAGCAGCGGGACAGCGACCAATCAGCCCCAGCATTTT.